These 17 T cell receptor beta chains were sequenced from one sample in a study of response to subunit inactivated influenza vaccine (dated by TCRdb to the late 2010s). To prepare the library, RT-PCR was applied. The data were produced on an Illumina HiSeq 2500. The public reads were run again by TCRdb, first through fastp at Q25 and then through MiXCR, and only productive beta chains were kept. Identical CDR3 proteins give one entry, which carries the most common genes and DNA. This sample gives around 580,000 distinct CDR3 sequences in total; 14% of them show up just once. Around 10% of the sample comes from the top ten. This sample comprised PBMCs from blood, obtained 11 to 12 days after vaccination. The source of these receptors is a man aged 45-60 years who received an inactivated influenza vaccine. Donor details come from another sample of the same person, matched by shared clones.

This clonotype occurred a few times. The germline gene is not matched at one end of the junction; a read error may be the cause. V usage is TRBV7-3 and J usage is TRBJ2-1; 10 nucleotides align to TRBD2. Germline V lookup: CDR1 SGHTA, CDR2 FQGTGA. The CDR3 totals 15 residues. In DNA, the CDR3 is TGTGCCAGCAGCCTAACTAGCGGGAATCGGAATGAGCAGTTCTTC. Translated: CASSLTSGNRNEQFF.

The J gene is TRBJ2-7, the V gene TRBV6-1; weak D call: TRBD2 (6 bases). CDR1 is MNHNS, CDR2 SASEGT, per germline. Trimming left V 6 bases short and J 4 bases short, with 19 bases between. The CDR3 sequence is 15 residues long. CDR3 sequence reads: CASSLSGAGGYEQYF. CDR3 coding DNA: TGTGCCAGCAGCCTATCTGGCGCCGGGGGTTACGAGCAGTACTTC.

In its sample, this clonotype was seen a few times. The rearrangement joins TRBV7-2 to TRBJ2-3; D is perhaps TRBD1 or TRBD2 (5 bases each). Looked up from germline, CDR1 is SGHTA and CDR2 is FQGNSA. This CDR3 is built from 13 residues. V lost 3 bases and J lost 5, with 9 bases in between. CDR3 loop: CASSLGVKDTQYF. CDR3 sequence (DNA): TGTGCCAGCAGCTTGGGGGTTAAAGATACGCAGTATTTT.

The V gene is TRBV11-3, the J gene TRBJ2-3; D ambiguous. Trimming took 2 bases from V and 1 from J, leaving 13 bases between them. The CDR3 consists of 16 residues. Germline values: CDR1 SGHNT, CDR2 YENEEA. DNA for the CDR3: TGTGCCAGCAGCTTACTCCCCGAGGTCGGCACAGATACGCAGTATTTT. As protein: CASSLLPEVGTDTQYF.

Ten or more counts support this clonotype. J is TRBJ2-5 and V is TRBV29-1; TRBD2 matches at 10 bases. The V gene end was trimmed by 8 bases and the J gene end by 5 bases; junction bases not matched to a gene: 8. Germline CDR1 SQVTM, CDR2 ANQGSEA. The CDR3 consists of 13 residues. DNA of the CDR3: TGCAGCTGGAGCGGGAGGGCCTTTGAGACCCAGTACTTC. This encodes CSWSGRAFETQYF.

The rearrangement links TRBV28 to TRBJ2-3, with no clear D. The CDR3 spans 13 residues. The V end was cut by 5 bases, the J end by 0 bases, with 6 bases between. Germline CDR1 reads MDHEN; CDR2 reads SYDVKM. CDR3 nucleotide sequence: TGTGCCAGCAGTACTCTTAGCACAGATACGCAGTATTTT. Its translation: CASSTLSTDTQYF.

The chain employs TRBV11-2 and TRBJ1-4; D gene uncertain. This CDR3 contains 16 residues. With 6 bases removed from V and 3 bases from J, the gap between germline ends came to 17 bases. Looked up from germline, CDR1 is SGHAT and CDR2 is FQNNGV. Here the CDR3 DNA reads TGTGCCAGCAGTTGGGAGGTGGGCAGAGCTAATGAAAAACTGTTTTTT. Protein: CASSWEVGRANEKLFF. Variable domain in full (rest from reference TRBV11-2 and TRBJ1-4): EAGVAQSPRYKIIEKRQSVAFWCNPISGHATLYWYQQILGQGPKLLIQFQNNGVVDDSQLPKDRFSAERLKGVDSTLKIQPAKLEDSAVYLCASSWEVGRANEKLFFGSGTQLSVL.

Comments on this clonotype: With a much larger clone just one base away, this may be a read error. The chain has TRBV20-1 and TRBJ1-1; 9 bases match TRBD1. This CDR3 contains 13 residues. CDR1 DFQATT and CDR2 SNEGSKA come from the germline V gene (reference sequence). CDR3: CRAGTGLGTEAFF. In DNA, the CDR3 is TGCAGAGCTGGGACAGGGCTGGGCACTGAAGCTTTCTTT.

The rearrangement joins TRBV7-9 to TRBJ2-7; D ambiguous. Trimming removed 4 bases from V and 3 bases from J, with 13 bases in between. The length of the CDR3 is 14 residues. CDR1 is SEHNR, CDR2 FQNEAQ, per germline (reference sequence). The CDR3 nucleotides are TGTGCCAGCAGCTGGGTGGGGATGGGCTACGAGCAGTACTTC. Its protein product is CASSWVGMGYEQYF.

The rearrangement uses TRBV7-9 and TRBJ1-4; D is uncertain. CDR3 length equals 15 residues. From germline, CDR1 is SEHNR and CDR2 FQNEAQ (reference sequence). V dropped 5 bases and J dropped 8 bases, with 18 bases sitting between them. Here the CDR3 DNA reads TGTGCCAGCAGCCCAGCCGGGAGTTTAGGGGAAAAACTGTTTTTT. Translated, it gives CASSPAGSLGEKLFF. The complete variable domain, with remaining parts taken from reference TRBV7-9 and TRBJ1-4, reads DTGVSQNPRHKITKRGQNVTFRCDPISEHNRLYWYRQTLGQGPEFLTYFQNEAQLEKSRLLSDRFSAERPKGSFSTLEIQRTEQGDSAMYLCASSPAGSLGEKLFFGSGTQLSVL.

This sequence joins TRBV6-2 or TRBV6-3 and TRBJ2-5; D is perhaps TRBD1 (5 bases). The germline V gene has CDR1 MNHEY and CDR2 SVGEGT. The CDR3 sequence is 16 residues long. V lost 2 bases to trimming and J lost 1 base, with 14 bases between them. The CDR3 DNA is TGTGCCAGCAGTTACCCACAGGACCTATTCCAAGAGACCCAGTACTTC. Translation gives CASSYPQDLFQETQYF.

This clonotype showed up many times. V is TRBV4-2 and J is TRBJ1-1; 11 bases agree with TRBD1. V dropped 2 bases and J dropped 1; count of bases not matched to a gene: 9. Per germline, CDR1 LGHNA and CDR2 YNFKEQ. The CDR3 contains 18 residues. The CDR3 reads CASSQYTGTGGRNTEAFF. The CDR3 DNA sequence: TGTGCCAGCAGCCAATACACCGGGACAGGGGGTCGGAACACTGAAGCTTTCTTT.

This clonotype has only a few counts. The chain carries TRBV7-9 and TRBJ2-5, with D tentatively TRBD2 (6 bases). Germline lookup yields CDR1 SEHNR and CDR2 FQNEAQ (reference sequence). The CDR3 runs to 15 residues. Trimming removed 3 bases from V and 2 bases from J, with 13 bases in between. The CDR3 nucleotides are TGTGCCAGCAGCTTGAGCCTTAGCGGTCAAGAGACCCAGTACTTC. This translates into CASSLSLSGQETQYF.

The chain employs TRBV6-2 or TRBV6-3 and TRBJ1-2; D might be TRBD1 (6 bases). CDR3 length: 14 residues. V gave up 6 bases and J gave up 9 bases, with 20 bases separating them. Germline CDR1 is MNHEY and CDR2 is SVGEGT. The CDR3 spells CASSPQQGGFRYTF. CDR3 DNA: TGTGCCAGCAGCCCACAACAGGGCGGTTTTCGCTACACCTTC.

The chain recombines TRBV28 with TRBJ2-7, with D unclear. The ends were cut back, 10 bases at V and 0 bases at J, with 10 bases in the middle. The CDR3 is 12 amino acids. CDR1 and CDR2 (germline): MDHEN, SYDVKM. CDR3 bases: TGTGCCACCCTTAAGGGCTCCTACGAGCAGTACTTC. Protein: CATLKGSYEQYF.

V usage is TRBV5-1 and J usage is TRBJ1-1, with D possibly being TRBD1 (5 bases). Germline loops: CDR1 SGHRS, CDR2 YFSETQ. The CDR3 has 14 residues. V gave up 2 bases and J gave up 4 bases, with 12 bases separating them. CDR3 sequence: CASSLTAGTTEAFF. The CDR3 nucleotides are TGCGCCAGCAGCTTAACAGCAGGGACCACTGAAGCTTTCTTT.

In its sample, this clonotype was seen a few times. This rearrangement joins TRBV6-2 or TRBV6-3 to TRBJ1-2; D is unresolved. The CDR3 runs to 15 residues. V lost 7 bases and J 8 bases, leaving 23 bases between the germline ends. Germline-derived CDR1 and CDR2 are MNHEY and SVGEGT. CDR3 coding DNA: TGTGCCAGCACCATAACCCTAGGAAGTAGGCCCGGCTACACCTTC. Translation gives CASTITLGSRPGYTF.